This T cell receptor beta chain was sequenced for a study of graft-versus-host responses after intestinal transplantation. Study background: Multivisceral, liver-intestinal, or isolated intestinal grafts were transplanted into recipients. All of the recipients had induction that used anti-thymocyte globulin, then tacrolimus and steroids for approximately 3 years.

The V and J ends lost 6 bases and 3 bases respectively, with 18 bases between them. The length of the CDR3 is 15 residues. Per the germline V gene, CDR1 is ENHRY and CDR2 is SYGVKD. Of note for this clone: Its antigen is undetermined.

TCRdb's table, derived via immunoSEQ multiplex PCR, lists solely in-frame clones and lacks some. Among under 30,000 clones listed, 90% were seen once. Whole-study findings and limits: Subjects displaying graft-donor T cell macrochimerism possessed elevated graft-versus-host to host-versus-graft clonal ratios inside allografts.

This clonotype was sampled from a human patient who received an intestinal transplant, so some T cells may come from the graft donor. The rearrangement uses TRBV10-3 and TRBJ2-7; a weak D match, TRBD1 (5 bases). This specimen was PBMCs, taken roughly 38 days after intestinal transplant. CDR3 protein: CAIRINLLGDYEQYF. The DNA for the CDR3 is TGTGCCATCAGGATAAACCTCTTAGGGGACTACGAGCAGTACTTC.